This T cell receptor (beta chain) comes out of a study of shared clonotypes between healthy human individuals. Background on the study: The people who gave samples were two women and a few men aged 18 to 49. The study used three CD4 naive, three CD4 memory, two CD8 naive and one CD8 memory plate per donor.

Per the study methods: Junction-only immunoSEQ sequences carried no quality scores, so filtering differed. Sequenced by immunoSEQ multiplex PCR; TCRdb stores in-frame clones only, minus some. That table gives V, J and clone size, and the DNA gave D and trimming. This table has 550,000 to 800,000 clones, 74% appearing once. V was pared by 0 bases and J by 4 bases, with 4 bases of the junction left unmatched. The CDR3 spans 15 residues. Per the germline V gene, CDR1 is SGHNT and CDR2 is YYREEE (reference sequence). The sample taken for sequencing was memory CD4+ T cells sorted from blood. Subset: CD45RA-negative fraction. This TCR was recovered from a woman in her 30s in good health. This chain joins TRBV5-4 and TRBJ2-1; 7 nucleotides agree with TRBD2. In DNA form, the CDR3 reads TGTGCCAGCAGCTTGGTCGCTAGCGGTTACAATGAGCAGTTCTTC. Translation: CASSLVASGYNEQFF.